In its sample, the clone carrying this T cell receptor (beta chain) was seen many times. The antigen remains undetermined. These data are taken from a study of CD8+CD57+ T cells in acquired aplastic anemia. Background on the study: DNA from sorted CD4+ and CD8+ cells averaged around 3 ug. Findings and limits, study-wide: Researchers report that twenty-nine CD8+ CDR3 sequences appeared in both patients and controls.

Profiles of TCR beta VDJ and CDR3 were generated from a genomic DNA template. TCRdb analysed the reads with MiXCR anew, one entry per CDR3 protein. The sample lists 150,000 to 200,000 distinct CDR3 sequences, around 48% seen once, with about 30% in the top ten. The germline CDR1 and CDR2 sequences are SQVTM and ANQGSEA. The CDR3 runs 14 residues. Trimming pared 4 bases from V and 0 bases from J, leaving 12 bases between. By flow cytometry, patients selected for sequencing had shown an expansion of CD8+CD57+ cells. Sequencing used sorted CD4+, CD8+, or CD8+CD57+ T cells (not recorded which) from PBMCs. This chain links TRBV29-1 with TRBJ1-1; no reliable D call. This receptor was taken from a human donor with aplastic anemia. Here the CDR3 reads CSVAGGQLNTEAFF. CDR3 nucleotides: TGCAGCGTTGCGGGCGGGCAATTGAACACTGAAGCTTTCTTT. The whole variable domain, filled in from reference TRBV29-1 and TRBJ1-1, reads SAVISQKPSRDICQRGTSLTIQCQVDSQVTMMFWYRQQPGQSLTLIATANQGSEATYESGFVIDKFPISRPNLTFSTLTVSNMSPEDSSIYLCSVAGGQLNTEAFFGQGTRLTVV.